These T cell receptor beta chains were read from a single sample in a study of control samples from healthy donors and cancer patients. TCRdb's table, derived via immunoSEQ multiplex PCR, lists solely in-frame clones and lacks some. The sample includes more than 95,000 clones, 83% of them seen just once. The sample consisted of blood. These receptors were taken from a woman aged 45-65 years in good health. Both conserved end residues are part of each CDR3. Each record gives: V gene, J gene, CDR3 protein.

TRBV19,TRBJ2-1,CASSAGSSYNEQFF
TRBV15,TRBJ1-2,CATSRDLGGQGAIRGYTF
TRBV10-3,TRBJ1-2,CAISRADYGYTF
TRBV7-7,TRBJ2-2,CASSPAGADTGELFF
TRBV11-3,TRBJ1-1,CASSLNRFEAFF
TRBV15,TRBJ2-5,CATSRGNGQETQYF
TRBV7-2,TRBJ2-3,CASSPRSPVDTQYF
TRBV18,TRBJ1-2,CASSAGQKNVGYTF
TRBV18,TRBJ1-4,CASSLSRDTNEKLFF
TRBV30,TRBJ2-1,CAWSSDQGSYNEQFF
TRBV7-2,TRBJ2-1,CASSLGVGPYNEQFF
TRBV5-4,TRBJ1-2,CASSLAGGYGYTF
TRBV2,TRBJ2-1,CASPPAAGGPVTEQFF
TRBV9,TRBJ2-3,CASSAPTSGENTDTQYF
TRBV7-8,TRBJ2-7,CASRRGQGYEQYF
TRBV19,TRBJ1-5,CASSIVDIYQPQHF
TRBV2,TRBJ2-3,CASSVGPPDTQYF
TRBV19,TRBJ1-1,CASSITTGRYTEAFF
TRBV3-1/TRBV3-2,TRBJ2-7,CASSQGPRSYEQYF
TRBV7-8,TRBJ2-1,CASSLRLAYNEQFF
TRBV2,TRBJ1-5,CASSDQGPQRPQHF
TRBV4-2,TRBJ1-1,CASSQVQGPEAFF
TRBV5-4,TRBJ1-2,CASSQGQIYGYTF
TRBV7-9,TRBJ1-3,CASRLQDIGNTIYF
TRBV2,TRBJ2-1,CASSHNFDNEQFF
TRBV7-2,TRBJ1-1,CASSLVAGGFPEAFF
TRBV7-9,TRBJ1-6,CASSPGYEDSPLHF
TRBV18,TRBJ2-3,CASSPMDRPSTDTQYF
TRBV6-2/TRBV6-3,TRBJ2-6,CASSFWGSASGANVLTF
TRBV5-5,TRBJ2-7,CASSLFDNEQYF
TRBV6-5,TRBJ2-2,CLSGVGTGELFF
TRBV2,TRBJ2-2,CATSGDGTGELFF
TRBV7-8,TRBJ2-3,CASSLDLAGGLITSTDTQYF
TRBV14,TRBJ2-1,CASSQGLAGGREQFF
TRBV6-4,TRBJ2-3,CASSDFGGPDTQYF
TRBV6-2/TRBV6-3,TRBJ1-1,CASSYYDTSAEAFF
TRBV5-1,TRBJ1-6,CASSVTGEGSPLHF
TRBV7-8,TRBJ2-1,CASSLANTHYNEQFF
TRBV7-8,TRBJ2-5,CASSLRLAGSTMETQYF
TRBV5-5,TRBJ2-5,CASSSKLRDRIVQETQYF
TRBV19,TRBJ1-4,CASSNPGSNEKLFF
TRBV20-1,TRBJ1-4,CSASTNEKLFF
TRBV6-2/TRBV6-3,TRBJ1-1,CASSRPPGAGNTEAFF
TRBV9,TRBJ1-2,CASSVGQGSYGYTF
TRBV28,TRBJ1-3,CASSHLNTIYF
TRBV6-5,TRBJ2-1,CASSEDRAPYNEQFF
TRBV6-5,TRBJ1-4,CASRGQGREKLFF
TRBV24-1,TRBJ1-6,CATSETGRNSPLHF
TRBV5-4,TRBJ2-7,CASSLEGTSYEQYF
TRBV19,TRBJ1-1,CASSDRARTYTEAFF
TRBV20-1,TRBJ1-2,CSASTGTGGFSGYTF
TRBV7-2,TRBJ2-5,CASSLGTQGTQYF
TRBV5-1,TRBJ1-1,CASSSRDYSMNTEAFF
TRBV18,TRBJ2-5,CASSPERTYQYF
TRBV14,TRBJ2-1,CASSQVFYNEQFF